This T cell receptor (beta chain) stems from a study of blood T cell repertoires in COVID-19. Study context: Donors in the United States, Italy and Spain gave samples during acute or convalescent COVID-19.

CDR3 length: 13 amino acids. Germline trimming cut 5 bases from V and 6 bases from J; bases unmatched to any gene: 8. Germline-derived CDR1 and CDR2 are SGHDT and YYEEEE. Profiled with immunoSEQ multiplex PCR; TCRdb holds only in-frame clones, not every one. The data show around 93,000 clones, about 86% seen once. The gene calls are TRBV5-6 and TRBJ2-7, with TRBD1 matching 7 bases. The source of this sequence is a human donor in a cohort sampled during active COVID-19. The sequenced material came from peripheral blood. CDR3 sequence reads: CASSSGTAFEQYF. The CDR3 region has the DNA TGTGCCAGCAGTTCCGGGACAGCCTTCGAGCAGTACTTC. Combining the CDR3 with reference TRBV5-6 and TRBJ2-7 gives the whole variable domain DAGVTQSPTHLIKTRGQQVTLRCSPKSGHDTVSWYQQALGQGPQFIFQYYEEEERQRGNFPDRFSGHQFPNYSSELNVNALLLGDSALYLCASSSGTAFEQYFGPGTRLTVT.